The text below deals with one TCR beta chain. In the original analysis: Counts of nucleated cells, estimated from reference gene primer amplification, were obtained. The protocol was immunoSEQ multiplex PCR, while the TCRdb copy is restricted to in-frame clones and leaves out a portion. V and J calls and clone size are given by that table; D and trimming were obtained from the DNA. The sample carries hundreds of thousands of clones, more than 90% recorded once. V shed 4 bases and J 4 bases; nucleotides not matched to a gene: 5. Germline CDR1 is ENHRY and CDR2 is SYGVKD. The CDR3 contains 15 residues. The data originate from a study of blood T cell repertoires in COVID-19. About the research overall: Sites in the United States, Italy and Spain provided acute and convalescent COVID-19 samples. T cells, B-cell-depleted T cells, or PBMCs supplied cDNA or gDNA.

The material sequenced was PBMCs or T cells enriched from blood (not recorded which). This receptor was identified in a man aged 55 to 70 who had recovered from COVID-19. The chain recombines TRBV10-3 with TRBJ2-1, with 9 positions matching TRBD2. CDR3 sequence reads: CAISATSGIYNEQFF. CDR3 in DNA: TGTGCCATCAGTGCGACTAGCGGTATTTACAATGAGCAGTTCTTC.